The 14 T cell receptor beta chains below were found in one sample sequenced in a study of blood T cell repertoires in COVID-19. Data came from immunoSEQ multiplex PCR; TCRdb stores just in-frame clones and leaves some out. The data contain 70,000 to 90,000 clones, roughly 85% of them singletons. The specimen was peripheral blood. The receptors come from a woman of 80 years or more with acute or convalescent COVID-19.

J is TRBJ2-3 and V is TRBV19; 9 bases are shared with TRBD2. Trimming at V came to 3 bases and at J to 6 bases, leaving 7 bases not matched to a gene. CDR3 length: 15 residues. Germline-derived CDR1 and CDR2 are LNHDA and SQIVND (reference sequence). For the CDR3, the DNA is TGTGCCAGTAGTATCGGCCTAGCGGGATGGGATACGCAGTATTTT. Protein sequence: CASSIGLAGWDTQYF.

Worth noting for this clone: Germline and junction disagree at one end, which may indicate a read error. The CDR3 DNA is TGTGCCAGCAGCCTAGACAGGGGGACTGAAGCTTTCTTT. The encoded protein is CASSLDRGTEAFF. This sequence joins TRBV11-3 and TRBJ1-1, with 9 positions matching TRBD1. Germline V gene sequence: CDR1 SGHNT, CDR2 YENEEA. The CDR3 is made up of 13 amino acids.

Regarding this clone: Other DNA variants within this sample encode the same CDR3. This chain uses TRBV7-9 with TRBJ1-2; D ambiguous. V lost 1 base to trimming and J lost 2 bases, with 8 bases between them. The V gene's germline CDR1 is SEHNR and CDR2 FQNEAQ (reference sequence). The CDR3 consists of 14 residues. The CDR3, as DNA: TGTGCCAGCAGCTTAGAGGGAGCAAACTATGGCTACACCTTC. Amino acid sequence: CASSLEGANYGYTF.

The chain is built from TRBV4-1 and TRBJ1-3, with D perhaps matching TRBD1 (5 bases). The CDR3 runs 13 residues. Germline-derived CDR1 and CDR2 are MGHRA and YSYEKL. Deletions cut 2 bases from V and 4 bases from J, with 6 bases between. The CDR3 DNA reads TGCGCCAGCAGCCAAAGACAGGGAAACACCATATATTTT. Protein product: CASSQRQGNTIYF.

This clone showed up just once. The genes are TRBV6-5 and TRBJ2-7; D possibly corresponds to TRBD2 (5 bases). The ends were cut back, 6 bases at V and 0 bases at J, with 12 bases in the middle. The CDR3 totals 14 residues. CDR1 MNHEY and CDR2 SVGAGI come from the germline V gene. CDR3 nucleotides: TGTGCCAGCAGCCCCGGACTGCTCTCCTACGAGCAGTACTTC. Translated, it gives CASSPGLLSYEQYF.

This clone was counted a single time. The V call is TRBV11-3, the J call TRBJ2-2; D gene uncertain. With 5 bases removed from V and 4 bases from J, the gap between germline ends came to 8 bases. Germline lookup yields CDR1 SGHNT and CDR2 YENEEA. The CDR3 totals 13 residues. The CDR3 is CASSPFLTGELFF. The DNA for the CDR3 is TGTGCCAGCAGCCCCTTCCTCACCGGGGAGCTGTTTTTT.

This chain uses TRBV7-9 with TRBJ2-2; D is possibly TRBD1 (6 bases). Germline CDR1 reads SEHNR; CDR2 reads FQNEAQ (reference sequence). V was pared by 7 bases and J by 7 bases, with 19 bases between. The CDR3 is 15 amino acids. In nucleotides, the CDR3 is TGTGCCAGCATCCCCTGGGCTTGGGGGCACGGGGAGCTGTTTTTT. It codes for CASIPWAWGHGELFF.

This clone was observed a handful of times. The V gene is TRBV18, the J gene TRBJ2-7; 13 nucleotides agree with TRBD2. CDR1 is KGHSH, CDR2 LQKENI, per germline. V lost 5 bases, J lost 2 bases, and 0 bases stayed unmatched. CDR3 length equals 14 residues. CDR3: CASSTSGGAYEQYF. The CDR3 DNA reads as TGTGCCAGCTCAACTAGCGGGGGGGCCTACGAGCAGTACTTC.

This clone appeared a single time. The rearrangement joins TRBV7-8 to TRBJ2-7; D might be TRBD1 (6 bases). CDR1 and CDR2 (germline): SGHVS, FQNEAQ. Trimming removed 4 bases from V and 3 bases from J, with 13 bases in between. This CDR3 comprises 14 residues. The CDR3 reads CASSSATGSYEQYF. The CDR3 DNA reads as TGTGCCAGCAGCTCGGCCACAGGGAGCTACGAGCAGTACTTC. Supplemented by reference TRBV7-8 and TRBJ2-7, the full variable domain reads GAGVSQSPRYKVAKRGQDVALRCDPISGHVSLFWYQQALGQGPEFLTYFQNEAQLDKSGLPSDRFFAERPEGSVSTLKIQRTQQEDSAVYLCASSSATGSYEQYFGPGTRLTVT.

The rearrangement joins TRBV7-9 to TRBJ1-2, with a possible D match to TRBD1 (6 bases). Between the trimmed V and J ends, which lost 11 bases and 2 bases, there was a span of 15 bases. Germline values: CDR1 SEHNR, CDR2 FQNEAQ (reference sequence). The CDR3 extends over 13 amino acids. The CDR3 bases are TGTGCCCAGGGACAATACGAAAACTATGGCTACACCTTC. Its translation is CAQGQYENYGYTF.

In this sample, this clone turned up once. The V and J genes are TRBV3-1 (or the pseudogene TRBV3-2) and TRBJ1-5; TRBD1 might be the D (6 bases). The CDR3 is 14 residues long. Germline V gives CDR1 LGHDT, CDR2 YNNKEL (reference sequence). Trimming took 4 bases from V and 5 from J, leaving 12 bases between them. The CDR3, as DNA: TGTGCCAGCAGCCCCGGGGGGCGCGATCAGCCCCAGCATTTT. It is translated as CASSPGGRDQPQHF.

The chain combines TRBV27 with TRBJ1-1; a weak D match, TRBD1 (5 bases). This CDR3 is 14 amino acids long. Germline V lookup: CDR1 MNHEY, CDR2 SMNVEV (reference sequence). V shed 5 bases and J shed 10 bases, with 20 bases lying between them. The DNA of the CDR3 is TGTGCCAGCAGTACGACCGGGACTGTCAGTGGAGCTTTCTTT. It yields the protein CASSTTGTVSGAFF.

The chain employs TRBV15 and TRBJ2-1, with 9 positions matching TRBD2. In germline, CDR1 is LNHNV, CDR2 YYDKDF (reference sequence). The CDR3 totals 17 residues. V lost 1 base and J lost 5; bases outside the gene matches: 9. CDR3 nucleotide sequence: TGTGCCACCAGCAGAGGGCGAGCTAGCGGGATGAACAATGAGCAGTTCTTC. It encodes CATSRGRASGMNNEQFF. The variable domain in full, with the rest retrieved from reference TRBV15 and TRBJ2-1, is DAMVIQNPRYQVTQFGKPVTLSCSQTLNHNVMYWYQQKSSQAPKLLFHYYDKDFNNEADTPDNFQSRRPNTSFCFLDIRSPGLGDTAMYLCATSRGRASGMNNEQFFGPGTRLTVL.

Here the CDR3 DNA reads TGCGCCAGCAGCTGGGGACAGGGCAAAAACACTGAAGCTTTCTTT. The encoded protein is CASSWGQGKNTEAFF. The chain combines TRBV5-1 with TRBJ1-1; 9 bases agree with TRBD1. This CDR3 contains 15 residues. Unmatched junction bases numbered 5, after V lost 3 bases and J lost 2 bases. Germline-derived CDR1 and CDR2 are SGHRS and YFSETQ.